What follows are 19 T cell receptor beta chains derived from one specimen sequenced in a study of T cells expressing NK-cell markers. TCRdb reprocessed the 5' RACE reads and reports one entry per CDR3 protein, with no DNA. The table for this sample gives fewer than 400,000 distinct CDR3 sequences. Sequenced material: blood T cells: a sorted CD56 or NKG2C T cell subset, CD4+ or CD8+ T cells, or bulk PBMC T cells (not recorded which). The receptors derive from a man aged 18-75 years in good health.

The chain is built from TRBV20-1 and TRBJ2-1; the TCRdb D gene call, TRBD2, has no DNA to confirm it. The germline gives CDR1 DFQATT, CDR2 SNEGSKA (reference sequence). The CDR3 is 16 residues long. CDR3 residues: CSARSGAGGPSGEQFF.

V usage is TRBV28 and J usage is TRBJ2-4; TCRdb's D gene call, TRBD2, goes unchecked for lack of DNA. This CDR3 spans 19 amino acids. Germline lookup yields CDR1 MDHEN and CDR2 SYDVKM. The CDR3 protein is CASSLTASGGVMAKNIQYF.

V gene TRBV7-3 combines with J gene TRBJ2-5; TCRdb indicates TRBD2, and absent DNA this call remains unverified. This CDR3 has 14 amino acids. The germline CDR1 and CDR2 sequences are SGHTA and FQGTGA. CDR3 residues: CASSLSPSLETQYF.

V is TRBV3-1 and J is TRBJ2-7; TCRdb reports TRBD2, a call that lacks DNA to check it against. Germline V gives CDR1 LGHDT, CDR2 YNNKEL (reference sequence). CDR3 length equals 17 residues. The CDR3 region is CASSPTPTSGGSYEQYF.

CDR3 sequence reads: CSARGTEIRGELFF. The chain couples TRBV20-1 to TRBJ2-2; TCRdb's D call of TRBD1 is untestable without DNA. Germline V lookup: CDR1 DFQATT, CDR2 SNEGSKA (reference sequence). The CDR3 is 14 amino acids.

The J gene is TRBJ2-3, the V gene TRBV15; TCRdb calls TRBD2, which cannot be checked without DNA. The CDR3 is made up of 14 amino acids. Germline-derived CDR1 and CDR2 are LNHNV and YYDKDF (reference sequence). CDR3 residues: CATSPLSSTDTQYF.

The V gene is TRBV2, the J gene TRBJ2-7. Germline V gives CDR1 SNHLY, CDR2 FYNNEI. The CDR3 is 15 amino acids. The chain's CDR3 is CASGVDQGRFYEQYF.

The rearrangement links TRBV12-3 or TRBV12-4 to TRBJ1-2; TCRdb names TRBD1, which stays unverified in the absence of DNA. This CDR3 region has 15 residues. The CDR3 is CASSLYGTGNYGYTF.

The rearrangement uses TRBV4-2 and TRBJ2-3; TCRdb proposes TRBD1, but this gene call is untestable without DNA. The CDR3 is 12 amino acids. The germline gives CDR1 LGHNA, CDR2 YNFKEQ. CDR3 residues: CASSQLGATQYF.

This rearrangement joins TRBV7-6 to TRBJ2-7; TCRdb's assignment of TRBD1 cannot be checked, as there is no DNA. Germline V CDR1 and CDR2: SGHVS, FNYEAQ. This CDR3 spans 13 amino acids. CDR3 in amino acids: CASSTTGVGEQYF.

V and J are TRBV12-3 or TRBV12-4 and TRBJ2-3; TCRdb's D gene call, TRBD1, goes unchecked for lack of DNA. The CDR3 sequence is 15 residues long. The CDR3 loop is CASSDPDRGQDTQYF.

The chain joins TRBV5-5 to TRBJ1-1. This CDR3 contains 14 residues. Germline CDR1 SGHKS, CDR2 YYEKEE (reference sequence). The CDR3 region is CASSWNWVGTEAFF.

The chain uses TRBV12-3 or TRBV12-4 and TRBJ1-1; no DNA is available, so the TRBD1 call from TCRdb remains unchecked. This CDR3 is 15 amino acids long. CDR3 region: CASTLYGGAKSEAFF.

J is TRBJ2-7 and V is TRBV5-1. CDR3 length: 13 amino acids. Looked up from germline, CDR1 is SGHRS and CDR2 is YFSETQ. The CDR3 region is CASSLATGDEQYF. The full variable domain, in which reference TRBV5-1 and TRBJ2-7 provide the parts outside the CDR3, is KAGVTQTPRYLIKTRGQQVTLSCSPISGHRSVSWYQQTPGQGLQFLFEYFSETQRNKGNFPGRFSGRQFSNSRSEMNVSTLELGDSALYLCASSLATGDEQYFGPGTRLTVT.

The chain couples TRBV7-3 to TRBJ2-5; TCRdb names TRBD2, which stays unverified in the absence of DNA. The CDR3 has 14 residues. CDR1 and CDR2 (germline): SGHTA, FQGTGA. The CDR3 sequence: CASSPTSGAETQYF.

The V and J genes are TRBV7-2 and TRBJ2-1; as DNA is missing, the TRBD1 call by TCRdb cannot be tested. The CDR3 extends over 15 amino acids. Germline lookup yields CDR1 SGHTA and CDR2 FQGNSA. This chain's CDR3 is CASSSPGRRNNEQFF.

The V and J genes are TRBV6-4 and TRBJ2-5; no DNA is available, so the TRBD1 call from TCRdb remains unchecked. Germline V gene sequence: CDR1 MRHNA, CDR2 SNTAGT. The CDR3 contains 13 residues. This chain's CDR3 is CASSEGPRETQYF.

This rearrangement joins TRBV12-3 or TRBV12-4 to TRBJ1-2; TCRdb returns TRBD1, unconfirmable since there is no DNA. This CDR3 has 17 residues. CDR3 region: CASSPPIGRLTNYGYTF.

This chain uses TRBV27 with TRBJ2-1; TCRdb's D call of TRBD2 is untestable without DNA. The CDR3 is 19 amino acids. Germline V gene data show CDR1 as MNHEY and CDR2 as SMNVEV (reference sequence). The CDR3 protein is CASSLIPLRQGGMRNEQFF.